A single TCR beta chain is shown here with its context. The target antigen is unknown. Researchers took RNA transcripts and amplified the TCR beta CDR3 regions from them. A set of HTBI primers served as the primers for a first-round RT-PCR of the TCR CDR3. From the multiplex PCR reads, TCRdb called clonotypes with MiXCR, one entry per CDR3 protein. The sample lists about 210,000 distinct CDR3 sequences; 17% were seen once. J was trimmed by 4 bases and V by 1 base; bases with no gene match: 13. This CDR3 is 17 amino acids long. Germline CDR1 DFQATT, CDR2 SNEGSKA (reference sequence). This entry belongs to a study of T cells in Graves' hyperthyroidism and ophthalmopathy. At the level of the study: Initial diagnosis, before any treatment, was when peripheral blood was collected. General study points: Expanded thyroid clonotypes (above 0.001) were mostly also found in blood.

Sequenced material: blood. This clonotype was sampled from a man in his fifties or sixties with Graves' hyperthyroidism. The chain couples TRBV20-1 to TRBJ2-1, with 7 bases lining up with TRBD2. The CDR3 nucleotides are TGCAGTGCTAGAGGGGGAAAATCAGCGGGATTATACAATGAGCAGTTCTTC. It encodes CSARGGKSAGLYNEQFF.